This T cell receptor beta chain was captured in a study of T-cell reconstitution after alpha-beta-depleted transplantation in children. Preparation of the TCRbeta library used unique molecular identifiers. TCRdb itself ran the PCR reads through MiXCR, one entry per CDR3 protein. The data contain 500,000 or so distinct CDR3 sequences, about 31% of them seen just once; the ten biggest clones take up approximately 2.3%. The CDR3 runs 18 residues. Trimming cost V 1 base and J 2 bases; bases outside gene matches: 14. CDR1 and CDR2 from the germline V gene are SGHAT and FQDESV (reference sequence). The material sequenced was PBMCs from the stem cell graft donor, taken from the stem cell graft. The TCR sequence derives from a human donor who donated a stem cell graft to a child with aplastic anemia. The chain uses TRBV11-1 and TRBJ2-7; 7 bases are shared with TRBD2. Here the CDR3 DNA reads TGTGCCAGCAGCTTAGGCCATCTGGCGGGAGTAGCCCCCTACGAGCAGTACGTC. Encoded protein: CASSLGHLAGVAPYEQYV.